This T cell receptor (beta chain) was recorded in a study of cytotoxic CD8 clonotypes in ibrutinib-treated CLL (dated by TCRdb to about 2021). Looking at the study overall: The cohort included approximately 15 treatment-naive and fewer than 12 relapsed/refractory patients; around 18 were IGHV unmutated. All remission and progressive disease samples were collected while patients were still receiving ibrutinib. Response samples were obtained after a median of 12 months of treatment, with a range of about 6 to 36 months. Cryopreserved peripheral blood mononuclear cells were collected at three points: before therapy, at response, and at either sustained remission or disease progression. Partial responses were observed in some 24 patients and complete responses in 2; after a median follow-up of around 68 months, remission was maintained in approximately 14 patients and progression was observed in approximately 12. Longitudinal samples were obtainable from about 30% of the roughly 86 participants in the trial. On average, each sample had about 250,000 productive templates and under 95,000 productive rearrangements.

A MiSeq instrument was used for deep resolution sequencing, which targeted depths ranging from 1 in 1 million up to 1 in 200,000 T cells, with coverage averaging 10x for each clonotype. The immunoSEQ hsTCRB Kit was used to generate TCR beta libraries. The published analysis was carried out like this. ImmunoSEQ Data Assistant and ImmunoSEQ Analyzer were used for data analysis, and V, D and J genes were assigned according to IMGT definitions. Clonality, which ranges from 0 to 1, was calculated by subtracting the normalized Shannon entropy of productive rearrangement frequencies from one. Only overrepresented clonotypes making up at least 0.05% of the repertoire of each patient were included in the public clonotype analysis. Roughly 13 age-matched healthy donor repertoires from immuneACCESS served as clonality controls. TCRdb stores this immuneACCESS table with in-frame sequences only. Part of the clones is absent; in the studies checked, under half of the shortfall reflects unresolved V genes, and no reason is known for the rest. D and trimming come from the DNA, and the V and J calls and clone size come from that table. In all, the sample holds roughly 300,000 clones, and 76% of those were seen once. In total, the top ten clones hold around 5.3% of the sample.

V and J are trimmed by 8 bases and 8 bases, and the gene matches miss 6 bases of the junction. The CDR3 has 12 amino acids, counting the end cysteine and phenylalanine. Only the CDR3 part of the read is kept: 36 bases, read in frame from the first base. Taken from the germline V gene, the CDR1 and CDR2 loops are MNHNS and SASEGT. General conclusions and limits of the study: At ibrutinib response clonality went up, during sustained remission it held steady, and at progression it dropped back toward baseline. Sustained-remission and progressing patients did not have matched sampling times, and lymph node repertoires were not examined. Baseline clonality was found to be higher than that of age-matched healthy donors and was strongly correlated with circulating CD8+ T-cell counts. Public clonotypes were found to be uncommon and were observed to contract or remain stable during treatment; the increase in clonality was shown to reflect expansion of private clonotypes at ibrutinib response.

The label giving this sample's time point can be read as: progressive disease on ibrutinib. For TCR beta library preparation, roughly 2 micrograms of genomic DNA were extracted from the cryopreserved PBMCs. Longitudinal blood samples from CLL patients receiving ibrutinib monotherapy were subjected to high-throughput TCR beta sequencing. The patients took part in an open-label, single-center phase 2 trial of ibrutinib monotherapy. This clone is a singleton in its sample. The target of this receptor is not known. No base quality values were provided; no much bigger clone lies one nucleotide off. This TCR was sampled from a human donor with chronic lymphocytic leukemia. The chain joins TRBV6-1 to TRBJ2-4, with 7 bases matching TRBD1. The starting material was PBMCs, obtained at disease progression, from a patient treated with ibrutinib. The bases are TGTGCCAGCGGAGACAGGGCGGACATTCAGTACTTC. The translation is CASGDRADIQYF.